This T cell receptor beta chain came from a study of OX40 agonist ivuxolimab in advanced cancers. V was trimmed by 4 bases and J by 2 bases, leaving 16 bases between them. CDR3 length: 15 residues. CDR1 is SGHRS and CDR2 is YFSETQ in the germline V gene. The repertoire was sequenced with immunoSEQ multiplex PCR; TCRdb's copy has only in-frame clones and lacks some. The data hold roughly 70,000 clones, with about 86% observed a single time. This sequence was found in an adult with an advanced solid tumor such as melanoma, head and neck, liver or kidney cancer. Sequencing was performed on CD4+ or CD8+ T cells sorted from blood, taken in a trial of the OX40 agonist ivuxolimab. This rearrangement joins TRBV5-1 to TRBJ2-7; D is perhaps TRBD1 (5 bases). CDR3 nucleotide sequence: TGCGCCAGCAGCACAAACGGGCAGGGCCCCTACGAGCAGTACTTC. Its translation: CASSTNGQGPYEQYF. Complete variable domain (other parts from reference TRBV5-1 and TRBJ2-7): KAGVTQTPRYLIKTRGQQVTLSCSPISGHRSVSWYQQTPGQGLQFLFEYFSETQRNKGNFPGRFSGRQFSNSRSEMNVSTLELGDSALYLCASSTNGQGPYEQYFGPGTRLTVT.